Shown below are 13 T cell receptor beta chains from a single sample sequenced in a study of OX40 agonist ivuxolimab in advanced cancers. The table came from immunoSEQ multiplex PCR; TCRdb's copy has only in-frame clones and leaves some out. This table has about 110,000 clones, 80% to 95% appearing once. The sample in question was CD4+ or CD8+ T cells sorted from blood, obtained in a trial of the OX40 agonist ivuxolimab. The receptors shown here come from an adult with an advanced solid tumor such as melanoma, head and neck, liver or kidney cancer.

V is TRBV10-3 and J is TRBJ2-1; D unclear. The CDR3 totals 13 residues. Per the germline V gene, CDR1 is ENHRY and CDR2 is SYGVKD. Trimming left V 10 bases short and J 1 base short, with 11 bases between. The CDR3 DNA reads as TGTGCCACCACCCCAGAGTCCTACAATGAGCAGTTCTTC. Translated, it gives CATTPESYNEQFF.

This chain connects TRBV7-8 to TRBJ1-4; D perhaps matches TRBD1 (6 bases). This CDR3 comprises 16 residues. Germline V gene sequence: CDR1 SGHVS, CDR2 FQNEAQ. Trimming pared 1 base from V and 8 bases from J, leaving 17 bases between. CDR3 sequence reads: CASSLGERQVGEKLFF. Here the CDR3 DNA reads TGTGCCAGCAGCTTAGGAGAACGACAGGTGGGGGAAAAACTGTTTTTT.

The chain links TRBV19 to TRBJ2-1; the D call may be TRBD1 or TRBD2 (6 bases each). This CDR3 spans 13 amino acids. With 3 bases removed from V and 12 bases from J, the gap between germline ends came to 15 bases. Germline V gene data show CDR1 as LNHDA and CDR2 as SQIVND (reference sequence). The CDR3 is CASSMGPGGPQFF. CDR3 in DNA: TGTGCCAGTAGTATGGGCCCCGGGGGCCCGCAGTTCTTC. Combining the CDR3 with reference TRBV19 and TRBJ2-1 gives the whole variable domain DGGITQSPKYLFRKEGQNVTLSCEQNLNHDAMYWYRQDPGQGLRLIYYSQIVNDFQKGDIAEGYSVSREKKESFPLTVTSAQKNPTAFYLCASSMGPGGPQFFGPGTRLTVL.

The V call is TRBV5-5, the J call TRBJ1-5, with 11 bases identical to TRBD1. This CDR3 comprises 17 residues. CDR1 and CDR2 from the germline V gene are SGHKS and YYEKEE (reference sequence). V was clipped by 1 base and J by 5 bases; unmatched bases: 8. CDR3 bases: TGTGCCAGCAGCTTGAAGGCGGACAGGGGGCCCCATCAGCCCCAGCATTTT. It is translated as CASSLKADRGPHQPQHF.

CDR3 in amino acids: CASSSTAHSGNTIYF. CDR3 nucleotide sequence: TGTGCCAGCAGTTCGACAGCCCACTCTGGAAACACCATATATTTT. V and J are TRBV6-1 and TRBJ1-3; D might be TRBD1 (5 bases). V lost 5 bases, J lost 0 bases, and 11 bases lay in between. This CDR3 is built from 15 residues. Germline-derived CDR1 and CDR2 are MNHNS and SASEGT.

The chain has TRBV2 and TRBJ2-1; 11 nucleotides align to TRBD2. V was clipped by 7 bases and J by 5 bases; unmatched bases: 7. There are 15 residues in the CDR3. The germline V gene encodes CDR1 SNHLY and CDR2 FYNNEI. The CDR3: CASTFGTSGHNEQFF. CDR3 nucleotides: TGTGCCAGCACCTTCGGGACTAGCGGTCACAATGAGCAGTTCTTC.

This rearrangement joins TRBV25-1 to TRBJ2-3, with 13 bases fitting TRBD2. The CDR3 totals 15 residues. The V and J ends lost 6 bases and 2 bases, in that order; junction bases with no gene match: 2. Germline V gene lookup returns CDR1 MGHDK and CDR2 SYGVNS. CDR3 bases: TGTGCCAGCAGGACTAGCGGGGGGCTCACAGATACGCAGTATTTT. This encodes CASRTSGGLTDTQYF.

The chain has TRBV11-3 and TRBJ2-3; TRBD2 matches at 10 bases. V lost 6 bases, J lost 2 bases, and 5 bases stayed unmatched. This CDR3 comprises 15 residues. Germline V gene sequence: CDR1 SGHNT, CDR2 YENEEA. The chain's CDR3 is CASSPTSGVTDTQYF. The CDR3 DNA follows: TGTGCCAGCAGTCCTACTAGCGGGGTCACAGATACGCAGTATTTT.

The rearrangement uses TRBV6-1 and TRBJ1-1, with TRBD1 as a possible D gene (5 bases). Between the trimmed V and J ends, which lost 10 bases and 0 bases, there was a span of 12 bases. The CDR3 runs 13 residues. Germline values: CDR1 MNHNS, CDR2 SASEGT. The CDR3 reads CAIKDNLNTEAFF. The DNA for the CDR3 is TGTGCCATCAAGGACAACCTGAACACTGAAGCTTTCTTT.

The rearrangement joins TRBV11-3 to TRBJ2-1; D not resolved. CDR1 is SGHNT and CDR2 is YENEEA in the germline V gene. The CDR3 totals 14 residues. Trimming removed 0 bases at V and 4 bases at J, with 7 bases between. Here the CDR3 DNA reads TGTGCCAGCAGCTTAGATCCGAGTTACAATGAGCAGTTCTTC. It encodes CASSLDPSYNEQFF.

J is TRBJ1-3 and V is TRBV19; D call uncertain. Germline V lookup: CDR1 LNHDA, CDR2 SQIVND (reference sequence). This CDR3 is 13 amino acids long. V was pared by 8 bases and J by 0 bases, with 8 bases between. The CDR3 loop reads CASCRDSGNTIYF. The CDR3 DNA follows: TGTGCCAGTTGTCGGGACTCTGGAAACACCATATATTTT.

The V gene is TRBV5-1, the J gene TRBJ1-1; a possible D gene is TRBD1 (5 bases). The CDR3 sequence is 16 residues long. The V end lost 0 bases, the J end lost 0 bases, and 12 bases lay between the germline ends. The germline V gene has CDR1 SGHRS and CDR2 YFSETQ. In nucleotides, the CDR3 is TGCGCCAGCAGCTTGGCGGGACGGCTCATGAACACTGAAGCTTTCTTT. Translating gives CASSLAGRLMNTEAFF.

The rearrangement joins TRBV4-2 to TRBJ2-4, with 8 positions matching TRBD2. V trimming: 4 bases; J trimming: 9 bases; junction bases outside the gene matches: 17. This CDR3 is built from 17 residues. CDR1 LGHNA and CDR2 YNFKEQ come from the germline V gene. The CDR3 sequence is CASSLQRESLLKGIQYF. The CDR3 region has the DNA TGTGCCAGCAGCCTCCAGCGGGAGAGTCTCCTAAAAGGCATTCAGTACTTC.